These 28 T cell receptor beta chains were sequenced from one sample in a study of CXCR3-negative and CXCR3-positive naive CD8 T cells. Through 5' RACE with UMI labels, the TRB cDNA libraries were prepared. Following a re-call of the 5' RACE reads, TCRdb has one entry per CDR3 protein and lacks DNA. This repertoire includes over 150,000 distinct CDR3 sequences. Antigens for these TCRs are unknown. Study observations and caveats: Naive cells with CXCR3 showed TRB CDR3s that were more hydrophobic than those in CXCR3-negative naive cells.

Sequenced: naive CXCR3+ CD8+ T cells from blood. Stated subset: CD45RO-CCR7+CD27+CD95- naive CD8+ T cells expressing CXCR3 (TNR3+). The receptors stem from a human donor in good health. Some clones in this sample may be carry-over from other donors' samples.

V is TRBV6-5 and J is TRBJ2-2; the TRBD1 assignment by TCRdb is unverifiable without DNA. The germline CDR1 and CDR2 sequences are MNHEY and SVGAGI. The CDR3 runs to 16 residues. CDR3: CASSYSSGPNTGELFF.

The V and J genes are TRBV7-8 and TRBJ2-6; TCRdb returns TRBD2, unconfirmable since there is no DNA. Looked up from germline, CDR1 is SGHVS and CDR2 is FQNEAQ. The CDR3 is 17 residues long. CDR3 protein: CASSPAERGLGANVLTF. Full variable domain (outside the CDR3, taken from reference TRBV7-8 and TRBJ2-6): GAGVSQSPRYKVAKRGQDVALRCDPISGHVSLFWYQQALGQGPEFLTYFQNEAQLDKSGLPSDRFFAERPEGSVSTLKIQRTQQEDSAVYLCASSPAERGLGANVLTFGAGSRLTVL.

This chain connects TRBV28 to TRBJ1-1. Per the germline V gene, CDR1 is MDHEN and CDR2 is SYDVKM. The CDR3 is made up of 13 amino acids. The CDR3 spells CASSPRLNTEAFF.

The chain uses TRBV28 and TRBJ1-1; the D gene TCRdb calls, TRBD1, cannot be checked with no DNA. Germline V CDR1 and CDR2: MDHEN, SYDVKM. CDR3 length equals 15 residues. CDR3 protein: CASSLQTGGNTEAFF.

The chain joins TRBV5-1 to TRBJ2-7; TCRdb names TRBD1, which stays unverified in the absence of DNA. Per the germline V gene, CDR1 is SGHRS and CDR2 is YFSETQ. There are 14 residues in the CDR3. The CDR3 loop is CASSLGQGINEQYF.

This chain uses TRBV7-3 with TRBJ1-2; TCRdb's D call of TRBD1 is untestable without DNA. Germline V gives CDR1 SGHTA, CDR2 FQGTGA. The CDR3 totals 16 residues. CDR3 sequence: CASSPGGLPSSYGYTF.

The chain employs TRBV24-1 and TRBJ2-1; TCRdb indicates TRBD1, and absent DNA this call remains unverified. Germline CDR1 is KGHDR and CDR2 is SFDVKD. The CDR3 is 13 amino acids. CDR3 in amino acids: CATSDFGGNEQFF.

This chain joins TRBV11-3 and TRBJ1-1. Germline lookup yields CDR1 SGHNT and CDR2 YENEEA. CDR3 length: 13 amino acids. CDR3 sequence reads: CASSFGTKSGAFF.

The genes are TRBV7-2 and TRBJ2-7; lacking DNA, the TRBD2 call made by TCRdb goes unchecked. In germline, CDR1 is SGHTA, CDR2 FQGNSA. The CDR3 sequence is 18 residues long. CDR3: CASSPGLAGEGPPYEQYF.

The chain employs TRBV13 and TRBJ2-2; absent DNA, TCRdb's TRBD2 call cannot be checked. The length of the CDR3 is 17 residues. Germline CDR1 reads PRHDT; CDR2 reads FYEKMQ (reference sequence). CDR3 loop: CASSFREREINTGELFF.

V and J are TRBV28 and TRBJ2-5; no DNA is available, so the TRBD2 call from TCRdb remains unchecked. Germline V gene sequence: CDR1 MDHEN, CDR2 SYDVKM. This CDR3 comprises 13 residues. CDR3 sequence: CASSSTTSETQYF.

The genes are TRBV7-9 and TRBJ2-7; TCRdb calls TRBD1, which cannot be checked without DNA. The CDR3 sequence is 15 residues long. CDR1 is SEHNR and CDR2 is FQNEAQ in the germline V gene (reference sequence). The CDR3 is CASSLVLAGKGEQYF.

The genes are TRBV5-1 and TRBJ1-1; TCRdb's D call of TRBD1 is untestable without DNA. Germline assignment: CDR1 SGHRS and CDR2 YFSETQ. The CDR3 has 15 amino acids. CDR3 sequence: CASSLSQGVKTEAFF.

The chain is built from TRBV29-1 and TRBJ1-1. The V gene's germline CDR1 is SQVTM and CDR2 ANQGSEA. The CDR3 runs to 12 residues. CDR3 region: CSGRGGGTEAFF.

The chain couples TRBV28 to TRBJ1-5; TCRdb indicates TRBD1, and absent DNA this call remains unverified. The CDR3 loop spans 14 amino acids. In germline, CDR1 is MDHEN, CDR2 SYDVKM. The CDR3 loop reads CASSWRQGDQPQHF.

This chain connects TRBV12-3 or TRBV12-4 to TRBJ2-2; TCRdb picks TRBD1, but there is no DNA to check that call. The CDR3 totals 15 residues. CDR3 region: CASSFQDKITGELFF.

The chain links TRBV28 to TRBJ2-7; TCRdb's D gene call, TRBD1, goes unchecked for lack of DNA. The CDR3 sequence is 14 residues long. Germline V gene sequence: CDR1 MDHEN, CDR2 SYDVKM. CDR3 protein: CASSPWDRSYEQYF.

V gene TRBV15 combines with J gene TRBJ1-2. Germline V gene lookup returns CDR1 LNHNV and CDR2 YYDKDF (reference sequence). This CDR3 comprises 15 residues. The chain's CDR3 is CATASGLRVAYGYTF. Full variable domain (rest looked up from reference TRBV15 and TRBJ1-2): DAMVIQNPRYQVTQFGKPVTLSCSQTLNHNVMYWYQQKSSQAPKLLFHYYDKDFNNEADTPDNFQSRRPNTSFCFLDIRSPGLGDTAMYLCATASGLRVAYGYTFGSGTRLTVV.

The chain couples TRBV9 to TRBJ1-5; lacking DNA, the TRBD1 call made by TCRdb goes unchecked. CDR3 length equals 14 residues. CDR1 SGDLS and CDR2 YYNGEE come from the germline V gene. CDR3 in amino acids: CASSSRDTPQPQHF. Full variable domain (missing parts from reference TRBV9 and TRBJ1-5): DSGVTQTPKHLITATGQRVTLRCSPRSGDLSVYWYQQSLDQGLQFLIQYYNGEERAKGNILERFSAQQFPDLHSELNLSSLELGDSALYFCASSSRDTPQPQHFGDGTRLSIL.

The chain joins TRBV12-3 or TRBV12-4 to TRBJ1-2. The CDR3 spans 12 residues. The CDR3 protein is CASSQDFYGYTF.

J is TRBJ2-1 and V is TRBV9. The length of the CDR3 is 15 residues. The germline V gene has CDR1 SGDLS and CDR2 YYNGEE. CDR3 amino acids: CASSTQMDGYNEQFF.

The rearrangement links TRBV12-3 or TRBV12-4 to TRBJ2-5; TCRdb reports TRBD1, a call that lacks DNA to check it against. CDR3 size: 16 residues. This chain's CDR3 is CASSSTGTGGSETQYF.

This chain joins TRBV12-3 or TRBV12-4 and TRBJ1-1. The CDR3 loop spans 16 amino acids. This chain's CDR3 is CASSWGAGELNTEAFF.

The rearrangement joins TRBV4-2 to TRBJ2-1; absent DNA, TCRdb's TRBD2 call cannot be checked. Per the germline V gene, CDR1 is LGHNA and CDR2 is YNFKEQ. There are 16 residues in the CDR3. The CDR3: CASSQPLAGEDNEQFF.

V usage is TRBV7-9 and J usage is TRBJ2-1; absent DNA, TCRdb's TRBD2 call cannot be checked. The germline CDR1 and CDR2 sequences are SEHNR and FQNEAQ (reference sequence). CDR3 size: 17 residues. The CDR3 protein is CAISLSHGQLLINEQFF.

The gene calls are TRBV5-1 and TRBJ2-7. The CDR3 covers 13 residues. CDR1 is SGHRS, CDR2 YFSETQ, per germline. The chain's CDR3 is CASSLSGYYEQYF. Full variable domain (outside the CDR3, taken from reference TRBV5-1 and TRBJ2-7): KAGVTQTPRYLIKTRGQQVTLSCSPISGHRSVSWYQQTPGQGLQFLFEYFSETQRNKGNFPGRFSGRQFSNSRSEMNVSTLELGDSALYLCASSLSGYYEQYFGPGTRLTVT.

J is TRBJ2-1 and V is TRBV20-1. Germline assignment: CDR1 DFQATT and CDR2 SNEGSKA (reference sequence). This CDR3 is 12 amino acids long. The CDR3 sequence: CSATEVYNEQFF.

The chain has TRBV14 and TRBJ2-3; absent DNA, TCRdb's TRBD1 call cannot be checked. The CDR3 has 16 amino acids. Germline CDR1 is SGHDN and CDR2 is FVKESK. This CDR3 reads CASSQGDRVFTDTQYF.